These 3 T cell receptor beta chains were sequenced from one sample in a study of long-term antiretroviral therapy in people with HIV. Researchers ran immunoSEQ v3.0 at survey level. Produced via immunoSEQ multiplex PCR; TCRdb's table is partial and in-frame only. The sample shows roughly 15,000 clones, approximately 89% of them seen only once. Here the sequenced sample was unsorted PBMCs, taken 0.6 years after starting antiretroviral therapy. The receptor set was obtained from a woman between 40 and 50 years old with HIV.

The chain has TRBV11-2 and TRBJ2-1, with D tentatively TRBD1 (5 bases). There are 11 residues in the CDR3. V lost 5 bases and J lost 10, with 9 bases in between. Germline V CDR1 and CDR2: SGHAT, FQNNGV. The CDR3 here is CASSQTAEQFF. CDR3 bases: TGTGCCAGCAGCCAGACAGCCGAGCAGTTCTTC.

The rearrangement joins TRBV30 to TRBJ2-3, with TRBD2 as a possible D gene (7 bases). Germline V gene lookup returns CDR1 GTSNPN and CDR2 SVGIG (reference sequence). V lost 2 bases and J 4 bases, leaving 25 bases between the germline ends. The CDR3 has 18 amino acids. For the CDR3, the DNA is TGTGCCTGGAGTACCGGGGGCTTCGGCGGGGGCTGGGCAGATACGCAGTATTTT. Protein sequence: CAWSTGGFGGGWADTQYF.

The J gene is TRBJ1-5, the V gene TRBV6-5, with D unclear. The CDR3 spans 14 residues. Per the germline V gene, CDR1 is MNHEY and CDR2 is SVGAGI. Trimming took off 4 bases at V and 0 bases at J, with 7 bases between the two ends. The CDR3 bases are TGTGCCAGCAGTTCCCAATATAGCAATCAGCCCCAGCATTTT. Its translation: CASSSQYSNQPQHF.